The TCR beta chain under discussion was sequenced for a study of shared clonotypes between healthy human individuals. For the study at large: CD4 naive cells filled three plates per donor, CD4 memory three, CD8 naive two and CD8 memory one.

The ends were cut back, 6 bases at V and 7 bases at J, with 10 bases in the middle. In germline, CDR1 is SNHLY, CDR2 FYNNEI. CDR3 length: 12 residues. Sequenced by immunoSEQ multiplex PCR; TCRdb stores in-frame clones only, minus some. The sample contains approximately 940,000 clones, about 80% of which appear only once. This clonotype originated in a man between 18 and 29 years old in good health. Sequencing input: memory CD4+ T cells sorted from blood. The subset: CD45RA-negative fraction. The genes are TRBV2 and TRBJ2-1; no clear D gene. The CDR3 DNA reads TGTGCCAGCAGGACTGAAGTTAATGAGCAGTTCTTC. It codes for CASRTEVNEQFF.